These T cell receptor beta chains were read from a single sample in a study of cytomegalovirus exposure and HLA in healthy donors. Profiling relied on immunoSEQ multiplex PCR, and the TCRdb table lists in-frame clones only, not all of them. This sample yields 150,000 to 200,000 clones, of which about 80% are seen a single time; roughly 2% belongs to the top ten. The sequencing sample was made of PBMCs. The receptors come from a female donor in good health and CMV-seronegative. CDR3s leave out the opening cysteine and the closing phenylalanine or tryptophan. A D gene is named only where the DNA matches it firmly.

>-|TRBV5-1|TRBJ1-1
ASSLVGGGNTEAF
>TRBD1|TRBV18|TRBJ1-6
ASSPETGGNSPLH
>-|TRBV21-1|TRBJ1-5
ASSKSPTDYSNQPQH
>-|TRBV30|TRBJ1-2
AWSGQTGSIMSDT
>-|TRBV10-1|TRBJ2-7
ASSESRDEQY
>TRBD2|TRBV4-1|TRBJ2-5
ASSQGGVLAGAIQETQY
>-|TRBV7-7|TRBJ2-5
ASSRSGVVRTQY
>-|TRBV29-1|TRBJ1-1
SVEVVYTEAF
>-|TRBV6-5|TRBJ1-2
ASSYGTSRT
>-|TRBV5-6|TRBJ1-2
ASSTSWGNYGYT
>-|TRBV14|TRBJ2-7
ASSLGLASEQY
>-|TRBV6-1|TRBJ1-2
ASSLTGRTFYGYT
>-|TRBV7-2|TRBJ1-1
ASSLNGALGGTEAF
>-|TRBV29-1|TRBJ1-5
SVSRDTNQPQH
>-|TRBV20-1|TRBJ1-1
SAAVGEAF
>-|TRBV19|TRBJ1-2
ASSIGAGALRYGYT
>-|TRBV27|TRBJ2-7
ASSLWEGAYEQY
>-|TRBV6-1|TRBJ2-5
ASSVRVDLGETQY
>-|TRBV18|TRBJ1-2
ASSRAGESGYT
>TRBD1|TRBV12-5|TRBJ1-1
ASGQAQGGMNTEAF
>-|TRBV19|TRBJ2-3
ASSPGSTDTQY
>TRBD1|TRBV2|TRBJ2-7
ASRAATGGVHEQY
>TRBD1|TRBV10-1|TRBJ1-1
ASSEGTETEAF
>TRBD1|TRBV10-3|TRBJ1-4
AISESGNRDREF
>-|TRBV14|TRBJ2-1
ASSQERRIYNEQF
>-|TRBV5-1|TRBJ2-5
ASSPPGETQY
>-|TRBV7-6|TRBJ1-1
ASSSLIPAGNSNTEAF